This T cell receptor (beta chain) was retrieved from a study of CD8 T cells in ankylosing spondylitis. Study-level points and caveats: Blood of patients with ankylosing spondylitis appeared to be characterized by a TCR beta motif of several highly homologous variants.

5'-RACE, quantitative and with molecular barcodes, yielded the TCR beta libraries. A single record per CDR3 protein comes from TCRdb applying MiXCR to the 5' RACE reads. The data show about 230,000 distinct CDR3 sequences, with roughly 8.2% seen just once and around 4.8% held by the top ten. This CDR3 is 14 amino acids long. V lost 3 bases to trimming and J lost 5 bases, with 15 bases between them. The V gene's germline CDR1 is DFQATT and CDR2 SNEGSKA (reference sequence). Many counts were recorded for this clonotype. What it binds is unknown. The V gene is TRBV20-1, the J gene TRBJ2-3; D is unclear. Sequenced input: blood, either unsorted or a sorted T cell fraction (not recorded which). The sequence was obtained from a female donor with ankylosing spondylitis or in good health (not recorded which). The chain's CDR3 is CSASDSDRGDTQYF. The CDR3 DNA sequence: TGCAGTGCTAGTGACTCCGACCGCGGAGATACGCAGTATTTT.